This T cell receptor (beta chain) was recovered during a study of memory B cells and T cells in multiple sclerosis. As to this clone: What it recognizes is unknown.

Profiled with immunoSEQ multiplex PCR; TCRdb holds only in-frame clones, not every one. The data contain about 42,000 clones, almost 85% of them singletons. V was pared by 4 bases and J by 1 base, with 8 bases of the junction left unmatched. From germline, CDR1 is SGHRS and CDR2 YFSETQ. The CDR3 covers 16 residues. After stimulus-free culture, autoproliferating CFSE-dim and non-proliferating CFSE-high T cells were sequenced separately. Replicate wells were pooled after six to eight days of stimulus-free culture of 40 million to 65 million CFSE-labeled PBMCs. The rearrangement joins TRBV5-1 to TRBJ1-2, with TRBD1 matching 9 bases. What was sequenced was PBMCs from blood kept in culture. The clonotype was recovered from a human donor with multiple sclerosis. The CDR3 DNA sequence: TGCGCCAGCAGCGGCCGGACAGGGGCCAATAACTATGGCTACACCTTC. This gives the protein CASSGRTGANNYGYTF.